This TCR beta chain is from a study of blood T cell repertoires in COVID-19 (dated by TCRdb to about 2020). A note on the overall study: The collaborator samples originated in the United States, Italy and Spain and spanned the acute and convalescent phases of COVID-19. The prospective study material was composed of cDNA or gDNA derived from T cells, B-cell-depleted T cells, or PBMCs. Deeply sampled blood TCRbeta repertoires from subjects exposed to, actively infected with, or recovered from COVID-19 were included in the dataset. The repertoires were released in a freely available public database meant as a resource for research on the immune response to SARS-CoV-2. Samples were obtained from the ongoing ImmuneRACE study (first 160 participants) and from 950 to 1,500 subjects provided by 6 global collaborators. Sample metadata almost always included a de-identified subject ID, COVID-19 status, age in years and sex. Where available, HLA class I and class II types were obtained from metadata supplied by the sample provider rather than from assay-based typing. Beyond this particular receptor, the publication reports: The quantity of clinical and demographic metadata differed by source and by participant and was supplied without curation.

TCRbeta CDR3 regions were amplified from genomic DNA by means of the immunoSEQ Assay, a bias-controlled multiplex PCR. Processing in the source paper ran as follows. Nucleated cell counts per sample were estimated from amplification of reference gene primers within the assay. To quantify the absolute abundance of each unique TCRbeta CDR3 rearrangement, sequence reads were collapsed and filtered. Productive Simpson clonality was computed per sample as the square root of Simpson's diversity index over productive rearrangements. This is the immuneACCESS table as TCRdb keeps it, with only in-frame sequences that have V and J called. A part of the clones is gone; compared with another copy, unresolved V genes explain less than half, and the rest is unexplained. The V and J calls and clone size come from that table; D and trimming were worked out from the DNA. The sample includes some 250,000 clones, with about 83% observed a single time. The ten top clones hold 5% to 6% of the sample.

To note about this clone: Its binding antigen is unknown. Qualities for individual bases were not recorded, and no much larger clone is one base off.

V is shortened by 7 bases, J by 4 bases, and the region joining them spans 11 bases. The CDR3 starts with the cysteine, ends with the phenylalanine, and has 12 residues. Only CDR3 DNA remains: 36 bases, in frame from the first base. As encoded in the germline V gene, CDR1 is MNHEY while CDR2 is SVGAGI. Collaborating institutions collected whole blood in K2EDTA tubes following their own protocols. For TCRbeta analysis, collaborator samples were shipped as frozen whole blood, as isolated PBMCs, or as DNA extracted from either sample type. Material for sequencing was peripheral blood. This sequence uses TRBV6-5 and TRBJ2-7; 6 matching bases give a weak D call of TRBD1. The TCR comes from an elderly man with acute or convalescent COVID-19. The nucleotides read TGTGCCAGCATTTGGGACACTTACGAGCAGTACTTC. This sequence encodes CASIWDTYEQYF.